A selection of T cell receptor beta chains follows, all from one sample in a study of Ad26.COV2.S vaccination and SARS-CoV-2 variants. Data came from immunoSEQ multiplex PCR; TCRdb stores just in-frame clones and leaves some out. The data hold about 350,000 clones, with roughly 90% observed a single time. The material sequenced was peripheral blood, taken in a trial of Ad26.COV2.S vaccine versus placebo. Receptors were obtained from a person between 18 and 65 years old who received the Ad26.COV2.S COVID-19 vaccine or a placebo. Each CDR3 is given with its conserved first and last residue.

cdr3_length	v_call	j_call	cdr3_aa
15	TRBV6-4	TRBJ2-3	CASSDSLRGADTQYF
16	TRBV5-4	TRBJ2-7	CASSLGFSAGWGEQYF
16	TRBV27	TRBJ2-3	CASSLGTGDFTDTQYF
14	TRBV6-6	TRBJ1-2	CATSDTPGTGDLTF
14	TRBV3-1/TRBV3-2	TRBJ1-4	CASSQRGRGEKLFF
15	TRBV18	TRBJ2-2	CASSPRQTNTGELFF
14	TRBV7-8	TRBJ2-7	CASSLQSIWDEQYF
14	TRBV7-2	TRBJ2-7	CASSLEVGFHEQYF
15	TRBV7-2	TRBJ1-2	CASSPQMGQGGGYTF
12	TRBV19	TRBJ2-3	CATYSSPDTQYF
14	TRBV14	TRBJ1-6	CASSLGLNNSPLHF
15	TRBV29-1	TRBJ1-5	CSVMEGGESNQPQHF
15	TRBV7-9	TRBJ1-2	CASSLAGRDNYGYTF
13	TRBV11-2	TRBJ2-7	CASSAGQGSEQYF
16	TRBV6-2/TRBV6-3	TRBJ1-1	CASSYSLQDMNTEAFF
14	TRBV7-9	TRBJ1-2	CASTNPPGFEGYTF
15	TRBV6-5	TRBJ1-2	CASRPPTGLGYGYTF
15	TRBV7-6	TRBJ1-6	CASSRAGVRNSPLHF
14	TRBV7-3	TRBJ2-1	CASSPETSNNEQFF
11	TRBV7-3	TRBJ2-7	CASSPVYEQYF
14	TRBV5-1	TRBJ2-1	CASSLRLSYNEQFF
14	TRBV6-5	TRBJ2-2	CASSFDRVIGELFF
15	TRBV19	TRBJ2-2	CASSIEGTATGELFF
15	TRBV7-2	TRBJ2-2	CASSSQGANTGELFF
11	TRBV5-4	TRBJ2-7	CASRNAVEQYF
17	TRBV6-2/TRBV6-3	TRBJ1-2	CASSYSELLKDNYGYTF
12	TRBV29-1	TRBJ2-5	CSALGGAETQYF
12	TRBV7-2	TRBJ1-1	CASSLWGTEAFF
15	TRBV10-3	TRBJ1-2	CAISDPFKGADGYTF
15	TRBV7-8	TRBJ2-1	CASSLVGGDDNEQFF
14	TRBV29-1	TRBJ2-7	CSVTTGGISYEQYF
15	TRBV5-6	TRBJ2-7	CASSLGDRVAHEQYF
15	TRBV5-1	TRBJ1-2	CASSLISGSGSGYTF
15	TRBV27	TRBJ2-7	CASSPWTGAPYEQYF
14	TRBV18	TRBJ1-4	CASFTGTVGEKLFF
12	TRBV5-1	TRBJ2-5	CASSPGEGTQYF
14	TRBV15	TRBJ2-5	CATSSRRDEETQYF
12	TRBV27	TRBJ2-7	CASTITPSEQYF
16	TRBV5-1	TRBJ2-7	CASSRDETGSAYEQYF
14	TRBV6-5	TRBJ2-5	CASSPGGGPRTQYF
14	TRBV30	TRBJ1-5	CAWTSAGTGKPQHF
16	TRBV11-3	TRBJ2-1	CASSLDRGKSYNEQFF
16	TRBV7-7	TRBJ2-1	CASSLTVSSSYNEQFF
18	TRBV3-1/TRBV3-2	TRBJ1-4	CASSPLGGDHATNEKLFF
13	TRBV7-3	TRBJ1-2	CASSLGELNGYTF